What follows is one TCR beta chain and its context. This entry comes from a study of blood T cell repertoires in COVID-19. V gave up 7 bases and J gave up 6 bases, with 10 bases separating them. CDR3 length equals 12 residues. The germline gives CDR1 SGHRS, CDR2 YFSETQ. TCRdb's table, derived via immunoSEQ multiplex PCR, lists solely in-frame clones and lacks some. Among 150,000 or so clones, roughly 86% were seen once, and the ten largest hold approximately 16%. The TCR was taken from a human donor with acute or convalescent COVID-19. The donor label of this sample is uncertain. The chain has TRBV5-1 and TRBJ2-2; D is possibly TRBD2 (5 bases). Sequencing was performed on peripheral blood. The CDR3 sequence is CASRREAGELFF. Here the CDR3 DNA reads TGCGCCAGCCGACGGGAAGCCGGGGAGCTGTTTTTT.